This T cell receptor (beta chain) was profiled in a study of radiotherapy plus CTLA-4 blockade in lung cancer. Study at large: Among patients, over 15% showed objective responses, and around 30% had disease control. Study results and caveats: An expansion of tumor-derived TCR clones occurred in blood after radiotherapy plus ipilimumab. Per reports, early blood T cell clone dynamics, plus interferon-beta, forecast response most strongly.

As regards this clone: No antigen is known for it.

V was clipped by 0 bases and J by 5 bases, with 10 bases between them. In germline, CDR1 is ENHRY, CDR2 SYGVKD. This CDR3 contains 14 residues. Participants had chemo-refractory metastatic non-small-cell lung cancer and were treated with focal radiation plus ipilimumab CTLA-4 blockade. Data came from immunoSEQ multiplex PCR; TCRdb stores just in-frame clones and leaves some out. This table holds 45,000 or so clones, about three quarters found once. The chain has TRBV10-3 and TRBJ2-5, with D maybe TRBD1 (6 bases). This clonotype was obtained from a human donor with non-small cell lung cancer who had a complete response to radiotherapy plus ipilimumab. Sequenced here: peripheral blood, sampled from a patient treated with radiotherapy plus ipilimumab. The CDR3 reads CAISESMRGETQYF. In DNA form, the CDR3 reads TGTGCCATCAGTGAGTCCATGAGGGGGGAGACCCAGTACTTC.